The 15 T cell receptor beta chains given below trace back to one sample, sequenced in a study of blood T cell repertoires in COVID-19 (dated by TCRdb to the early 2020s). The library relied on the immunoSEQ multiplex PCR assay. Sourced from immuneACCESS, this table was stored by TCRdb with only in-frame sequences that have V and J called. A share of the clones is absent; for the studies checked, an unresolved V gene accounts for under half, and the remainder has no known explanation. The sample includes fewer than 200,000 clones, with nearly 90% observed a single time. Under 2% of the sample comes from the top ten. Sequenced sample: peripheral blood. These receptors all stem from a man between 18 and 35 years old who had recovered from COVID-19.

V usage is TRBV29-1 and J usage is TRBJ2-3; TRBD2 agrees at 7 bases. Losses at the gene ends were 4 bases for V and 0 bases for J; bases not matched to a gene: 4. This CDR3 region has 14 residues. Germline V gene data show CDR1 as SQVTM and CDR2 as ANQGSEA. The CDR3 DNA reads as TGCAGCGTTGCTAGCGGCCATAGCACAGATACGCAGTATTTT. This encodes CSVASGHSTDTQYF.

J is TRBJ2-3 and V is TRBV2; weak D call: TRBD1 (6 bases). V was cut by 5 bases and J by 4 bases, with 13 bases left in between. This CDR3 is built from 14 residues. Germline V CDR1 and CDR2: SNHLY, FYNNEI. The CDR3 is CASSIRDTPDTQYF. The CDR3 region has the DNA TGTGCCAGCAGTATCCGGGACACGCCAGATACGCAGTATTTT.

This clone is a singleton in its sample. V and J are TRBV6-5 and TRBJ2-5; 8 bases line up with TRBD2. With V trimmed by 7 bases and J by 5 bases, 12 bases remained unmatched. CDR3 length equals 15 residues. Looked up from germline, CDR1 is MNHEY and CDR2 is SVGAGI. The CDR3 protein is CASTRGGVGVETQYF. The CDR3 DNA reads as TGTGCCAGCACCCGGGGGGGCGTGGGAGTGGAGACCCAGTACTTC.

This clone was recorded once. The rearrangement links TRBV3-1 (or the pseudogene TRBV3-2) to TRBJ1-5, with 9 bases lining up with TRBD1. Germline lookup yields CDR1 LGHDT and CDR2 YNNKEL (reference sequence). The CDR3 extends over 18 amino acids. Trimming removed 4 bases from V and 6 bases from J; junction bases left unmatched: 16. CDR3 in DNA: TGTGCCAGCAGCCCCGACGGGCCCCGGGACAGGGTCTCTCAGCCCCAGCATTTT. This encodes CASSPDGPRDRVSQPQHF.

V gene TRBV9 combines with J gene TRBJ2-1; TRBD2 matches at 13 bases. The CDR3 is 17 amino acids. Germline loops: CDR1 SGDLS, CDR2 YYNGEE. J lost 8 bases, V lost 1 base, and 9 bases had no gene match. The CDR3, as DNA: TGTGCCAGCAGCGTACGCCCCGGGACTAGCGGGACCTATGAGCAGTTCTTC. Protein product: CASSVRPGTSGTYEQFF.

This rearrangement joins TRBV28 to TRBJ1-3, with 7 positions matching TRBD1. V dropped 6 bases and J dropped 5; count of bases not matched to a gene: 10. Germline V gene sequence: CDR1 MDHEN, CDR2 SYDVKM. The CDR3 extends over 15 amino acids. CDR3 DNA: TGTGCCAGCAGCGCCATCTCGACAGGGAGAAACACCATATATTTT. Protein sequence: CASSAISTGRNTIYF.

The chain couples TRBV30 to TRBJ1-2; TRBD1 aligns across 10 bases. The germline V gene has CDR1 GTSNPN and CDR2 SVGIG (reference sequence). CDR3 length: 15 amino acids. Losses at the gene ends were 0 bases for V and 6 bases for J; bases not matched to a gene: 7. CDR3 protein: CAWSVGGQGTDGYTF. The CDR3 DNA follows: TGTGCCTGGAGTGTAGGGGGACAGGGGACCGATGGCTACACCTTC.

In nucleotides, the CDR3 is TGTGCCAGCAGCTCCCTGGGGACTCGGTCACCCCTCCACTTT. It yields the protein CASSSLGTRSPLHF. J is TRBJ1-6 and V is TRBV7-2; the D gene is possibly TRBD1 (5 bases). CDR1 is SGHTA, CDR2 FQGNSA, per germline. Trimming pared 4 bases from V and 10 bases from J, leaving 14 bases between. The CDR3 runs 14 residues.

The chain carries TRBV7-6 and TRBJ1-2; no reliable D call. The CDR3 covers 15 residues. V was pared by 5 bases and J by 5 bases, with 18 bases between. In germline, CDR1 is SGHVS, CDR2 FNYEAQ. The CDR3 region is CASSPAPGVGYGYTF. CDR3 DNA sequence: TGTGCCAGCAGCCCAGCCCCCGGGGTTGGGTATGGCTACACCTTC.

This chain uses TRBV6-5 with TRBJ1-1; D is undetermined. V lost 6 bases to trimming and J lost 1 base, with 9 bases between them. The CDR3 is made up of 13 amino acids. The V gene's germline CDR1 is MNHEY and CDR2 SVGAGI. CDR3 nucleotides: TGTGCCAGCAGCCCCTTAAAGAACACTGAAGCTTTCTTT. It specifies CASSPLKNTEAFF.

The chain carries TRBV11-2 and TRBJ2-4; 8 bases map to TRBD1. The J segment lost 8 bases and the V segment lost 5 bases, leaving 11 bases of the junction unmatched. From germline, CDR1 is SGHAT and CDR2 FQNNGV. CDR3 length: 15 amino acids. CDR3 DNA sequence: TGTGCCAGCAGCCCCAGACAGGGGAATTGGGACATTCAGTACTTC. Translation gives CASSPRQGNWDIQYF.

The J gene is TRBJ1-4, the V gene TRBV19, with 10 bases identical to TRBD1. CDR3 length: 16 amino acids. The germline CDR1 and CDR2 sequences are LNHDA and SQIVND (reference sequence). V lost 5 bases and J lost 8; bases outside the gene matches: 11. CDR3 nucleotide sequence: TGTGCCAGTAGTGCAAGGGACAGGGGACGGAGGGAAAAACTGTTTTTT. This codes for CASSARDRGRREKLFF.

The rearrangement joins TRBV4-1 to TRBJ1-2; D gene unclear. CDR1 is MGHRA, CDR2 YSYEKL, per germline. Trimming left V 5 bases short and J 0 bases short, with 13 bases between. CDR3 length: 15 amino acids. CDR3 protein: CASSMVGGTNYGYTF. The CDR3 nucleotides read TGCGCCAGCAGCATGGTCGGCGGAACTAACTATGGCTACACCTTC.

CDR3 sequence: CSVTLAGGLNEQYF. Written as DNA, the CDR3 is TGCAGCGTGACTCTAGCGGGAGGGCTGAACGAGCAGTACTTC. This chain uses TRBV29-1 with TRBJ2-7; 12 bases are shared with TRBD2. Germline lookup yields CDR1 SQVTM and CDR2 ANQGSEA. The CDR3 runs 14 residues. The V and J ends lost 6 bases and 5 bases, in that order; junction bases with no gene match: 8.

The CDR3 loop is CASSTTIEQFF. Written as DNA, the CDR3 is TGTGCCAGCAGCACAACAATAGAGCAGTTCTTC. The chain has TRBV7-2 and TRBJ2-1; no clear D. Germline values: CDR1 SGHTA, CDR2 FQGNSA. The CDR3 totals 11 residues. Trimming removed 5 bases from V and 10 bases from J, with 9 bases in between.